Included here is one TCR beta chain sequence, with context. Antigen unknown. The sample originates from a study of T-cell reconstitution after alpha-beta-depleted transplantation in children. Findings of the study overall: Newly produced T cells mostly accounted for T-cell counts and diversity one year post-transplant. Alpha-beta T cells about two months after transplant reportedly derived from several hundred expanded graft clones. Surviving thymic progenitors and recipient T cells were the source of high TCRbeta diversity at day 60 in some patients.

The germline V gene has CDR1 SGDLS and CDR2 YYNGEE. The CDR3 length is 16 residues. V was clipped by 0 bases and J by 6 bases; unmatched bases: 7. Preparation of the TCRbeta library involved a method that used unique molecular identifiers. MiXCR was run by TCRdb on the PCR reads, yielding one entry per CDR3 protein. The sample has about 580,000 distinct CDR3 sequences, about a quarter seen once. J is TRBJ2-1 and V is TRBV9, with 9 bases matching TRBD2. This sequence originates from a boy less than two years old with Wiskott-Aldrich syndrome, due to receive a stem cell transplant. The sequencing here drew on PBMCs, taken before TCRalphabeta/CD19-depleted stem cell transplant. CDR3 sequence: CASSVGLAGGGNEQFF. In nucleotides, the CDR3 is TGTGCCAGCAGCGTAGGATTGGCGGGAGGGGGCAATGAGCAGTTCTTC.